This record looks at one TCR beta chain sequence and its context. Its antigen remains unknown. The PCR made use of 60 Vbeta and 13 Jbeta primers. TCRdb keeps only in-frame clones here, not all; method: immunoSEQ multiplex PCR. The data hold 100,000 to 130,000 clones, with around four fifths observed a single time. Trimming took 5 bases from V and 0 from J, leaving 14 bases between them. Germline CDR1 is MGHRA and CDR2 is YSYEKL. This CDR3 is built from 16 residues. These data are taken from a study of cytomegalovirus exposure and HLA in healthy donors. Broader study findings: While the bulk of TCR sequences proved rare, some public TCRs turned up in many donors. As immune exposure information, only CMV serostatus was available. The likely origin of a cluster of highly shared sequence variants was a sequencing artifact.

Nominally healthy donors provided the samples, though records likely missed some immune exposures. The specimen was PBMCs. The sequence was collected from a man aged 30 to 45 in good health and CMV-seronegative. The chain links TRBV4-1 to TRBJ1-5, with a tentative D call TRBD1 (5 bases). This CDR3 reads CASSNTGLHSNQPQHF. CDR3 nucleotide sequence: TGCGCCAGCAGCAATACGGGACTTCATAGCAATCAGCCCCAGCATTTT.